The 6 T cell receptor beta chains below were found in one sample sequenced in a study of cytomegalovirus exposure and HLA in healthy donors. TCRdb keeps only in-frame clones here, not all; method: immunoSEQ multiplex PCR. The table records 67,000 or so clones, over 85% of them present only once. The sequenced sample consisted of PBMCs. The receptors originated from a man aged 18-30 years in good health and CMV-seropositive.

This sequence joins TRBV11-3 and TRBJ2-1, with 7 bases that match TRBD1. The ends lost 6 bases at V and 5 bases at J; junction bases unmatched: 7. Germline CDR1 is SGHNT and CDR2 is YENEEA. CDR3 length: 14 residues. CDR3 region: CASRRGQADNEQFF. In DNA form, the CDR3 reads TGTGCCAGCAGGAGGGGGCAGGCAGACAATGAGCAGTTCTTC.

The CDR3 nucleotides read TGTGCCAGCAGCTTAGTCGGGGGAGCTGGAAACACCATATATTTT. As protein: CASSLVGGAGNTIYF. The V and J genes are TRBV7-2 and TRBJ1-3; tentatively, D is TRBD1 (5 bases). CDR1 and CDR2 from the germline V gene are SGHTA and FQGNSA. The length of the CDR3 is 15 residues. Trimming shortened V by 1 base and J by 2 bases, and 9 bases separated the two germline ends.

The V gene is TRBV7-3, the J gene TRBJ1-1, with D unclear. The CDR3 spans 13 residues. V lost 4 bases and J lost 2, with 8 bases in between. Per the germline V gene, CDR1 is SGHTA and CDR2 is FQGTGA. The DNA for the CDR3 is TGTGCCAGCAGCTGGAGAGGTAACACTGAAGCTTTCTTT. Translating gives CASSWRGNTEAFF.

The chain has TRBV6-1 and TRBJ1-2; 9 bases map to TRBD1. With 6 bases clipped from V and 4 bases from J, the junction kept 6 bases outside the gene matches. Germline CDR1 is MNHNS and CDR2 is SASEGT. This CDR3 contains 14 residues. The CDR3 spells CASSRDRVIYGYTF. The DNA of the CDR3 is TGTGCCAGCAGCCGGGACAGGGTAATCTATGGCTACACCTTC.

This chain uses TRBV19 with TRBJ2-1, with D perhaps matching TRBD2 (6 bases). Germline CDR1 is LNHDA and CDR2 is SQIVND (reference sequence). The V end was cut by 5 bases, the J end by 2 bases, with 13 bases between. CDR3 length equals 15 residues. CDR3: CASSPRLVPYNEQFF. In DNA form, the CDR3 reads TGTGCCAGTAGTCCAAGACTAGTTCCCTACAATGAGCAGTTCTTC.

V and J are TRBV29-1 and TRBJ1-2, with D perhaps TRBD1 (6 bases). The CDR3 sequence is 14 residues long. V was pared by 6 bases and J by 4 bases, with 18 bases between. Germline V gene sequence: CDR1 SQVTM, CDR2 ANQGSEA. CDR3 amino acids: CSVAGTNRAYGYTF. The CDR3 bases are TGCAGCGTCGCCGGGACAAACCGCGCCTATGGCTACACCTTC.